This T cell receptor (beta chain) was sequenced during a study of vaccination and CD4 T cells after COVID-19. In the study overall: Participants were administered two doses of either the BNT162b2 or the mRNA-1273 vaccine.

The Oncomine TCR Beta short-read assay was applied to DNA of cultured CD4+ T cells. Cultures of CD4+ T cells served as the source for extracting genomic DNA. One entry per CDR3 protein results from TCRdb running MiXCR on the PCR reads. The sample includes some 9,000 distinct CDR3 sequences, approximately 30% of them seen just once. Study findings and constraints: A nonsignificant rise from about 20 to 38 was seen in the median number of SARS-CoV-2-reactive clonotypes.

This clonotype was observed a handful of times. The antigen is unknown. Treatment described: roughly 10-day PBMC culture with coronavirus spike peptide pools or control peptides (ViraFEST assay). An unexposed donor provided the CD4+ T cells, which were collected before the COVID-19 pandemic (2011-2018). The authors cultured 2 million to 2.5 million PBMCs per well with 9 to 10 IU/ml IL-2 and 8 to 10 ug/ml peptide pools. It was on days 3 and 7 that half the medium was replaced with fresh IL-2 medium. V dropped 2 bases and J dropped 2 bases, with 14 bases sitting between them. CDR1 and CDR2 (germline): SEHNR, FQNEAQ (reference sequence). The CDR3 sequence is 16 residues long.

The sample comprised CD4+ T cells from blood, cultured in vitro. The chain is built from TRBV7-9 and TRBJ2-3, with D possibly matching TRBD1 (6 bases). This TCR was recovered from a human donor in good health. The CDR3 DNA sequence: TGTGCCAGCAGCTTACCTTGGCAGGGGAACACAGATACGCAGTATTTT. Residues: CASSLPWQGNTDTQYF.